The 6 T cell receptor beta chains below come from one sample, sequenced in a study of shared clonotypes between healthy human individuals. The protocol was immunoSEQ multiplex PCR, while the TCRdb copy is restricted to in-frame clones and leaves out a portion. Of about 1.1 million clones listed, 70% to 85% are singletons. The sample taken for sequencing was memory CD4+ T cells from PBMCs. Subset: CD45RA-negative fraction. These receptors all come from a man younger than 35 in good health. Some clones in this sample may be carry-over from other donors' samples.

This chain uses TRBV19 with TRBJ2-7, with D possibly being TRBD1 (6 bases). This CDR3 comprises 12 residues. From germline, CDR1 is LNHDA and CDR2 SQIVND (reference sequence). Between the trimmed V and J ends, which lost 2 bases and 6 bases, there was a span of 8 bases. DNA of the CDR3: TGTGCCAGTAGTATAACACAGGGCGAGCAGTACTTC. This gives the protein CASSITQGEQYF.

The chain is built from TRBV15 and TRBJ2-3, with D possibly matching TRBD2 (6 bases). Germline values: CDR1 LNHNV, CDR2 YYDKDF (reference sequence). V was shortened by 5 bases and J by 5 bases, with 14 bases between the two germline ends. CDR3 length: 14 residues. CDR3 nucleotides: TGTGCCACCAGCGCACGGGGGAGTAGAGATACGCAGTATTTT. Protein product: CATSARGSRDTQYF.

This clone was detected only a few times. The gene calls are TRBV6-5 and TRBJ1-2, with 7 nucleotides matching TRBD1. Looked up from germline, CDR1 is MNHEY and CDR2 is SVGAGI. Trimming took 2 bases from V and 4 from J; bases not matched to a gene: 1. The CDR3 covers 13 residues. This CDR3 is CASSYGDSYGYTF. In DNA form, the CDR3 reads TGTGCCAGCAGTTACGGGGACAGCTATGGCTACACCTTC.

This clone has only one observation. The CDR3 sequence: CASNRRQTGEKLFF. In DNA form, the CDR3 reads TGTGCCAGTAATCGAAGGCAGACGGGTGAAAAACTGTTTTTT. The chain carries TRBV6-6 and TRBJ1-4; D gene unclear. CDR3 length equals 14 residues. CDR1 is MNHNY and CDR2 is SVGAGI in the germline V gene (reference sequence). V was clipped by 9 bases and J by 7 bases, with 18 bases between them.

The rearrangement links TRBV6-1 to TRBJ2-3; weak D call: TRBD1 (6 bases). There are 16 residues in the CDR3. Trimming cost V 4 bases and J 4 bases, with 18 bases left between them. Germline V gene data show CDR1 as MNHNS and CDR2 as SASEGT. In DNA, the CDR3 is TGTGCCAGCAGTGGTGCAGGGGAAGGGTGGTCAGATACGCAGTATTTT. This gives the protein CASSGAGEGWSDTQYF.

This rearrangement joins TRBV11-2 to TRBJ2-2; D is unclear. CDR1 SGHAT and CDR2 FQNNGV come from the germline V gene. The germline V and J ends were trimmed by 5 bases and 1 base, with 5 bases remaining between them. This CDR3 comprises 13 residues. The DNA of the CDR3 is TGTGCCAGCAGCCCGGGGAACACCGGGGAGCTGTTTTTT. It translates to CASSPGNTGELFF. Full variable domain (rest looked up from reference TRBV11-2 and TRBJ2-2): EAGVAQSPRYKIIEKRQSVAFWCNPISGHATLYWYQQILGQGPKLLIQFQNNGVVDDSQLPKDRFSAERLKGVDSTLKIQPAKLEDSAVYLCASSPGNTGELFFGEGSRLTVL.